This T cell receptor (beta chain) appears in the sequencing data of a study of T cells in Graves' hyperthyroidism and ophthalmopathy. General study results and limits: Expanded thyroid clonotypes (above 0.001) were mostly also found in blood.

About this clonotype: The antigen is unknown.

CDR1 is SNHLY and CDR2 is FYNNEI in the germline V gene. Trimming took off 3 bases at V and 4 bases at J, with 12 bases between the two ends. The CDR3 is made up of 14 amino acids. RNA transcripts provided the source from which TCR beta CDR3 regions were amplified. The TCR CDR3 first-round RT-PCR relied on the HTBI primer set. TCRdb re-called the multiplex PCR reads with MiXCR, one entry per CDR3 protein. The table records about 400,000 distinct CDR3 sequences, less than 15% of them present only once. The study excluded patients with uncontrolled infection, other autoimmune disease, pregnancy or lactation. Diagnosis relied on clinical symptoms, serum thyroxine and TRAb, thyroid ultrasound and orbital computed tomography. This sample holds PBMCs from approximately 10 ml fresh peripheral blood.

The chain uses TRBV2 and TRBJ2-5; maybe TRBD1 (6 bases). The receptor's source is a woman between 18 and 30 years old with Graves' hyperthyroidism. The sequenced sample was blood. CDR3 loop: CASSDALGAETQYF. The CDR3 DNA sequence: TGTGCCAGCAGTGACGCCCTGGGGGCAGAGACCCAGTACTTC.